This TCR beta chain was retrieved from a study of T cells in Graves' hyperthyroidism and ophthalmopathy. Study-wide results and caveats: Ophthalmopathy was distinguished from stable hyperthyroidism by 13 V-J signatures. The model predicted ophthalmopathy a median around seven months before onset.

Each person with ophthalmopathy scored at least 3 on the Clinical Activity Score, reached NOSPECS grade 4 or higher, and had been ill under 3 months. Diagnosing involved the use of clinical symptoms, serum thyroxine and TRAb, thyroid ultrasound and orbital computed tomography. This clonotype was counted ten times or more. The target antigen is unknown. TCR beta CDR3 region amplification was performed from RNA transcripts. TCR CDR3 underwent first-round RT-PCR with the HTBI primer set. TCRdb reprocessed the multiplex PCR reads with MiXCR, giving one entry per CDR3 protein. The sample contains more than 500,000 distinct CDR3 sequences, 15% to 20% of which appear only once. With 2 bases removed from V and 8 bases from J, the gap between germline ends came to 13 bases. Germline CDR1 is SGHTA and CDR2 is FQGTGA. There are 14 residues in the CDR3.

Sequencing used blood. This clonotype originated in a woman in her 30s with Graves' ophthalmopathy. The V and J genes are TRBV7-3 and TRBJ2-4, with D possibly matching TRBD1 (8 bases). The CDR3 loop reads CASSLGQGGDIQYF. The CDR3 DNA reads TGTGCCAGCAGCTTAGGACAGGGAGGGGACATTCAGTACTTC.